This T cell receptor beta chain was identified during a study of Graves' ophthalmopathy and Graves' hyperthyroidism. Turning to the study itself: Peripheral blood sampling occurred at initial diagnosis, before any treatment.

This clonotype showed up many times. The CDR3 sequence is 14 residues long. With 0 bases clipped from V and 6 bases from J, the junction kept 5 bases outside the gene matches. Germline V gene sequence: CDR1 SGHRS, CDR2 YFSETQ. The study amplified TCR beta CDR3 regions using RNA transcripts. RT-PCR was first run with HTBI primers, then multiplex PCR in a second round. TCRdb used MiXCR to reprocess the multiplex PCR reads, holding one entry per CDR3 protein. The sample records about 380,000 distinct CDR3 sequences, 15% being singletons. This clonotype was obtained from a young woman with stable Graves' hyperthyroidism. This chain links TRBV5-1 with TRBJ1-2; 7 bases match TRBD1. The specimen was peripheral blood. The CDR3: CASSLVTGSDGYTF. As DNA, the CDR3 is TGCGCCAGCAGCTTGGTGACAGGGTCGGATGGCTACACCTTC.